One sample yielded the 15 T cell receptor beta chains listed below, sequenced in a study of CD8+CD57+ T cells in acquired aplastic anemia. Researchers used genomic DNA as the template to profile TCR beta VDJ and CDR3. Each CDR3 protein gets one entry after TCRdb re-called the reads with MiXCR. The data hold some 200,000 distinct CDR3 sequences, with under 65% observed a single time. Sequencing was done on a sample of sorted CD4+, CD8+, or CD8+CD57+ T cells (not recorded which) from PBMCs. The origin of the receptors is a human donor in good health.

The V gene is TRBV7-9, the J gene TRBJ2-7; 8 bases fit TRBD2. The germline V gene has CDR1 SEHNR and CDR2 FQNEAQ (reference sequence). The CDR3 covers 16 residues. After removal of 0 bases from V and 0 bases from J, the junction contained 4 bases not matched to a gene. The CDR3 DNA is TGTGCCAGCAGCTTAGCGGGCGGGAGGAGCTCCTACGAGCAGTACTTC. It yields the protein CASSLAGGRSSYEQYF.

The gene calls are TRBV9 and TRBJ1-6; D might be TRBD1 (6 bases). Germline CDR1 reads SGDLS; CDR2 reads YYNGEE. CDR3 length: 15 amino acids. V lost 0 bases and J lost 6, with 10 bases in between. CDR3 sequence (DNA): TGTGCCAGCAGCGTAGAAGGCAGGGGTAATTCACCCCTCCACTTT. Its translation: CASSVEGRGNSPLHF.

In this sample, this clonotype turned up a few times. The rearrangement links TRBV12-3 or TRBV12-4 to TRBJ2-5; the D is unclear. The CDR3 extends over 10 amino acids. The V gene lost 1 base and the J gene lost 7 bases, with 1 base spanning the gap. The CDR3 region is CASSLGTQYF. The CDR3, as DNA: TGTGCCAGCAGTTTAGGGACCCAGTACTTC.

This clonotype was detected many times. This rearrangement joins TRBV7-8 to TRBJ2-7; 7 nucleotides line up with TRBD1. Germline assignment: CDR1 SGHVS and CDR2 FQNEAQ. CDR3 length equals 16 residues. The ends lost 4 bases at V and 2 bases at J; junction bases unmatched: 11. The DNA of the CDR3 is TGTGCCAGCAGCTCAAACAGGGGCCAAACCCCCTACGAGCAGTACTTC. Amino acid sequence: CASSSNRGQTPYEQYF.

V and J are TRBV9 and TRBJ2-2; the D is unclear. This CDR3 comprises 12 residues. Germline V CDR1 and CDR2: SGDLS, YYNGEE. V gave up 0 bases and J gave up 8 bases, with 5 bases separating them. CDR3 bases: TGTGCCAGCAGCGTAGAGTGGGGGGAGCTGTTTTTT. Amino acids: CASSVEWGELFF.

The V and J genes are TRBV24-1 and TRBJ2-2; D is uncertain. Germline V lookup: CDR1 KGHDR, CDR2 SFDVKD. There are 14 residues in the CDR3. V gave up 9 bases and J gave up 2 bases, with 12 bases separating them. The CDR3 protein is CATSGSPNTGELFF. The CDR3 DNA follows: TGTGCCACCTCCGGTAGCCCAAACACCGGGGAGCTGTTTTTT.

There are many counts of this clonotype. Relative to the germline gene, one junction end is altered; a read error may explain this. The gene calls are TRBV16 and TRBJ1-6; no clear D gene. In germline, CDR1 is KGHSY, CDR2 FQNENV. The CDR3 loop spans 12 amino acids. CDR3 bases: TGTGCCAGCAGCAAATCCCCTTTCAACCTCCACTTT. It encodes CASSKSPFNLHF.

As concerns this clonotype: One end of the junction fails to match germline, which may point to a read error. This sequence joins TRBV7-9 and TRBJ1-2; 7 bases align to TRBD1. The V gene's germline CDR1 is SEHNR and CDR2 FQNEAQ (reference sequence). The CDR3 is 14 residues long. The CDR3 DNA sequence: TGCGCCAGCAGCCAAGATACAGGGGTCGGGGGCTACACCTTC. Residues: CASSQDTGVGGYTF. Supplemented by reference TRBV7-9 and TRBJ1-2, the full variable domain reads DTGVSQNPRHKITKRGQNVTFRCDPISEHNRLYWYRQTLGQGPEFLTYFQNEAQLEKSRLLSDRFSAERPKGSFSTLEIQRTEQGDSAMYLCASSQDTGVGGYTFGSGTRLTVV.

As regards this clonotype: Being one base from a much bigger clone, this may be a read error. In DNA form, the CDR3 reads TGTGTCACCCTAGAGGGGGAGCTGTTTTTT. Encoded protein: CVTLEGELFF. This chain joins TRBV6-2 or TRBV6-3 and TRBJ2-2; unclear D gene. Germline V lookup: CDR1 MNHEY, CDR2 SVGEGT. This CDR3 contains 10 residues.

The CDR3 loop is CAISSQGGGTEAFF. CDR3 nucleotides: TGTGCCATCAGCTCCCAGGGTGGAGGGACTGAAGCTTTCTTT. This sequence joins TRBV10-3 and TRBJ1-1; the D gene is possibly TRBD1 (5 bases). CDR1 and CDR2 (germline): ENHRY, SYGVKD. Trimming left V 6 bases short and J 5 bases short, with 16 bases between. The CDR3 contains 14 residues.

The gene calls are TRBV9 and TRBJ1-2; D might be TRBD1 (5 bases). Germline CDR1 is SGDLS and CDR2 is YYNGEE. The CDR3 covers 15 residues. Trimming took 4 bases from V and 4 from J, leaving 17 bases between them. The CDR3 spells CASSPDFIGAYGYTF. CDR3 sequence (DNA): TGTGCCAGCAGCCCGGACTTCATCGGGGCCTATGGCTACACCTTC.

On this clonotype: A much more abundant neighbour one base away suggests this may be a read error. The gene calls are TRBV5-6 and TRBJ2-7, with 12 bases fitting TRBD1. V trimming: 3 bases; J trimming: 4 bases; junction bases outside the gene matches: 5. Germline V gene sequence: CDR1 SGHDT, CDR2 YYEEEE. The CDR3 covers 15 residues. The CDR3 DNA is TGTGCCAGCAGCTACCCGGGACAGGGGGCTTACGAGCAGTACTTC. It translates to CASSYPGQGAYEQYF.

The V and J genes are TRBV7-2 and TRBJ2-1; TRBD1 matches 7 bases. V lost 8 bases, J lost 5 bases, and 12 bases stayed unmatched. CDR3 length: 15 residues. Germline CDR1 and CDR2: SGHTA and FQGNSA. The CDR3 reads CASRSLLTGNNEQFF. CDR3 DNA: TGTGCCAGCCGCTCCCTCCTGACAGGGAACAATGAGCAGTTCTTC.

This clonotype was seen ten or more times. The CDR3, as DNA: TGTGCCAGCACCCCGGGACAAAGTTACAATGAGCAGTTCTTC. It encodes CASTPGQSYNEQFF. The chain has TRBV12-3 or TRBV12-4 and TRBJ2-1; weak D call: TRBD1 (6 bases). V gave up 7 bases and J gave up 4 bases, with 14 bases separating them. The CDR3 contains 14 residues.

CDR3 protein: CASSGTLGTGIHEQYF. CDR3 in DNA: TGTGCCAGCAGCGGGACCCTCGGGACAGGGATACACGAGCAGTACTTC. This chain joins TRBV7-9 and TRBJ2-7, with 9 nucleotides matching TRBD1. Germline V gene data show CDR1 as SEHNR and CDR2 as FQNEAQ (reference sequence). J gave up 5 bases and V 5 bases, and 13 bases lay outside the gene matches. There are 16 residues in the CDR3.